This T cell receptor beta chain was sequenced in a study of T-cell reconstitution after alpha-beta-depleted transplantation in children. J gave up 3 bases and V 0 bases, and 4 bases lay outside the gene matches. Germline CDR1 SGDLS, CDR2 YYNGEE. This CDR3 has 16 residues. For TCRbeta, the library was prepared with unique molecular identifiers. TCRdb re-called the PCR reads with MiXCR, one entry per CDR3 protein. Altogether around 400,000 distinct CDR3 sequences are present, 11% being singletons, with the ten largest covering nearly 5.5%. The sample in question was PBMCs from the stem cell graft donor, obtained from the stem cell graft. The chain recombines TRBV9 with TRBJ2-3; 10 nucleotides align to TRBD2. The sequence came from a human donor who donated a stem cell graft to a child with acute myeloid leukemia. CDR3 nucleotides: TGTGCCAGCAGCGTAGCAGCGGGAGGGGAAACAGATACGCAGTATTTT. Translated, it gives CASSVAAGGETDTQYF.